Listed below are T cell receptor beta chains from one sample, sequenced in a study of identical twins. A single record per CDR3 protein comes from TCRdb applying MiXCR to the 5' RACE reads. The data hold 450,000 or so distinct CDR3 sequences, with 12% to 15% observed a single time. This same sample was also taken into another study, of yellow fever vaccine responses in identical twins.

Sequencing was performed on CD4+ T cells sorted from blood. These receptors originate from a woman aged 18-30 years in good health. Both conserved end residues are part of each CDR3. The order of the fields is D gene, V gene, clone size, J gene, CDR3 DNA, CDR3 protein. D genes are given only for firm matches. Size tells how often a clone was seen (once, few, many) or the class of an expanded clone, and some rows leave it out.

D gene: TRBD1
V gene: TRBV29-1
clone size: many
J gene: TRBJ2-7
CDR3 DNA: TGCAGCGTTGAAGATCTGGGGACAGGGATCCACGAGCAGTACTTC
CDR3 protein: CSVEDLGTGIHEQYF

D gene: -
V gene: TRBV20-1
clone size: -
J gene: TRBJ2-7
CDR3 DNA: TGCAGTGCTAGATTCATTACCTACGAGCAGTACTTC
CDR3 protein: CSARFITYEQYF

D gene: -
V gene: TRBV7-8
clone size: -
J gene: TRBJ1-5
CDR3 DNA: TGTGCCAGCAGCTTAGTCTGGGAACAGCCCCAGCATTTT
CDR3 protein: CASSLVWEQPQHF

D gene: -
V gene: TRBV27
clone size: -
J gene: TRBJ2-3
CDR3 DNA: TGTGCCAGCAGTTCGACCCCCCGACTAGGGGGCCCTCGTGATACGCAGTATTTT
CDR3 protein: CASSSTPRLGGPRDTQYF

D gene: -
V gene: TRBV5-6
clone size: few
J gene: TRBJ1-2
CDR3 DNA: TGTGCCAGCAGCCCAGGGGACCGAGGAGGCTATGGCTACACCTTC
CDR3 protein: CASSPGDRGGYGYTF

D gene: TRBD1
V gene: TRBV4-1
clone size: -
J gene: TRBJ2-3
CDR3 DNA: TGCGCCAGCAGCCGAGGACAGGCAGTAGATACGCAGTATTTT
CDR3 protein: CASSRGQAVDTQYF

D gene: TRBD1
V gene: TRBV5-6
clone size: -
J gene: TRBJ1-6
CDR3 DNA: TGTGCCAGCAGCATCCGGACAGGGTGGGCCACACCCCTCCACTTT
CDR3 protein: CASSIRTGWATPLHF

D gene: -
V gene: TRBV5-1
clone size: many
J gene: TRBJ1-6
CDR3 DNA: TGCGCCAGCAGCTTCCAGGGAGGAGATTCACCCCTCCACTTT
CDR3 protein: CASSFQGGDSPLHF

D gene: TRBD2
V gene: TRBV12-3/TRBV12-4
clone size: -
J gene: TRBJ2-1
CDR3 DNA: TGTGCCAGCAGCCGGAGCGGGGGGGCCGGGAATGAGCAGTTCTTC
CDR3 protein: CASSRSGGAGNEQFF

D gene: -
V gene: TRBV10-3
clone size: -
J gene: TRBJ2-3
CDR3 DNA: TGTGCCATCAGTTCCGGGGGCAGGGATACGCAGTATTTT
CDR3 protein: CAISSGGRDTQYF

D gene: TRBD1
V gene: TRBV6-6
clone size: many
J gene: TRBJ2-1
CDR3 DNA: TGTGCCAGCAGTTCCGGGACAGGGTTACTCTTGTTCTTC
CDR3 protein: CASSSGTGLLLFF

D gene: TRBD2
V gene: TRBV11-1
clone size: few
J gene: TRBJ2-7
CDR3 DNA: TGTGCCAGCAGCTTAAGGGGTGGAGCGGGAGAGACTCTCTACGAGCAGTACTTC
CDR3 protein: CASSLRGGAGETLYEQYF

D gene: TRBD2
V gene: TRBV27
clone size: few
J gene: TRBJ2-3
CDR3 DNA: TGTGCCAGCAGTTTAGGTCCTAGCGGGGGACGGGGAAATACGCAGTATTTT
CDR3 protein: CASSLGPSGGRGNTQYF

D gene: -
V gene: TRBV3-1
clone size: -
J gene: TRBJ2-1
CDR3 DNA: TGTGCCAGCAGCCAAGTTTTCCAGAGCGCGGGTTTCTTC
CDR3 protein: CASSQVFQSAGFF

D gene: TRBD2
V gene: TRBV15
clone size: -
J gene: TRBJ2-5
CDR3 DNA: TGTGCCACCAGCAGGGGACTAGCGGGCGGTGAGACCCAGTACTTC
CDR3 protein: CATSRGLAGGETQYF

D gene: -
V gene: TRBV12-3/TRBV12-4
clone size: -
J gene: TRBJ1-2
CDR3 DNA: TGTGCCAGCAGTGGGGTAGGGGCGTATGGCTACACCTTC
CDR3 protein: CASSGVGAYGYTF